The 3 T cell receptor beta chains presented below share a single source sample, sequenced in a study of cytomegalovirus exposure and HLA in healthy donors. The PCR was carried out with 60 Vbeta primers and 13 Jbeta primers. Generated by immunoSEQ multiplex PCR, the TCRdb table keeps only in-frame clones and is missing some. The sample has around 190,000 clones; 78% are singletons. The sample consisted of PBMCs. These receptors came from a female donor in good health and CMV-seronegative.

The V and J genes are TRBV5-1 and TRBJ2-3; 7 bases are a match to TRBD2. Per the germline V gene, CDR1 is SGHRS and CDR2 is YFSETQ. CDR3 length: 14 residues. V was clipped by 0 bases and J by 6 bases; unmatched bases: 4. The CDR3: CASSLAGGTDTQYF. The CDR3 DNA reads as TGCGCCAGCAGCTTGGCCGGGGGGACGGATACGCAGTATTTT. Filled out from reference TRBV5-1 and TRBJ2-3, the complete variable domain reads KAGVTQTPRYLIKTRGQQVTLSCSPISGHRSVSWYQQTPGQGLQFLFEYFSETQRNKGNFPGRFSGRQFSNSRSEMNVSTLELGDSALYLCASSLAGGTDTQYFGPGTRLTVL.

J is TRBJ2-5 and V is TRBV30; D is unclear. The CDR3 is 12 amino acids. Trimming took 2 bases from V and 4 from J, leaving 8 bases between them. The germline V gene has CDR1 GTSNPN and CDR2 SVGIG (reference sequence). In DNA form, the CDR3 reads TGTGCCTGGAGTCCTACCGGAGAGACCCAGTACTTC. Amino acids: CAWSPTGETQYF.

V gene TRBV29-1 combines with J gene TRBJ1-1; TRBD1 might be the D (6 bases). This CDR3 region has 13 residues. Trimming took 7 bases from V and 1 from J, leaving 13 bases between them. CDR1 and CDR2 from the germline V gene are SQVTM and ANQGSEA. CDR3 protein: CSATGSGNTEAFF. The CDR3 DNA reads TGCAGCGCGACAGGATCGGGGAACACTGAAGCTTTCTTT.